The 7 T cell receptor beta chains given below trace back to one sample, sequenced in a study of CD8+CD57+ T cells in acquired aplastic anemia. Profiling of TCR beta VDJ combinations and CDR3 sequences used genomic DNA as template. TCRdb analysed the reads with MiXCR anew, one entry per CDR3 protein. The profile covers fewer than 200,000 distinct CDR3 sequences, with under 75% appearing a single time and 45% to 50% taken by the ten largest. Sequenced: sorted CD4+, CD8+, or CD8+CD57+ T cells (not recorded which) from PBMCs. These receptors were taken from a human donor in good health.

A few counts support this clonotype. The chain has TRBV10-3 and TRBJ2-3; D gene uncertain. CDR1 and CDR2 from the germline V gene are ENHRY and SYGVKD. This CDR3 comprises 13 residues. Deletions cut 10 bases from V and 2 bases from J, with 13 bases between. The CDR3 region has the DNA TGTGCCACCGGCCGCGCGAACACAGATACGCAGTATTTT. It yields the protein CATGRANTDTQYF.

In this sample, this clonotype turned up a few times. The chain joins TRBV24-1 to TRBJ2-3; D is undetermined. This CDR3 has 11 amino acids. The ends were cut back, 9 bases at V and 4 bases at J, with 7 bases in the middle. CDR1 KGHDR and CDR2 SFDVKD come from the germline V gene. The CDR3 reads CATSAADTQYF. The CDR3 coding sequence is TGTGCCACCTCCGCTGCAGATACGCAGTATTTT.

This clonotype was observed a few times. This chain connects TRBV7-6 to TRBJ1-2; TRBD1 matches 9 bases. This CDR3 comprises 15 residues. V gave up 1 base and J gave up 8 bases; unmatched junction bases: 8. CDR1 and CDR2 from the germline V gene are SGHVS and FNYEAQ. CDR3 loop: CASSLDETGGGGYTF. Written as DNA, the CDR3 is TGTGCCAGCAGCTTAGACGAGACAGGGGGAGGCGGCTACACCTTC. The whole variable domain, filled in from reference TRBV7-6 and TRBJ1-2, reads GAGVSQSPRYKVTKRGQDVALRCDPISGHVSLYWYRQALGQGPEFLTYFNYEAQQDKSGLPNDRFSAERPEGSISTLTIQRTEQRDSAMYRCASSLDETGGGGYTFGSGTRLTVV.

This chain connects TRBV7-9 to TRBJ2-7, with 12 bases that match TRBD2. Trimming removed 0 bases from V and 3 bases from J; junction bases left unmatched: 12. The V gene's germline CDR1 is SEHNR and CDR2 FQNEAQ (reference sequence). This CDR3 is 19 amino acids long. This CDR3 reads CASSLALDSSGRVSYEQYF. CDR3 sequence (DNA): TGTGCCAGCAGCTTAGCGCTCGATTCTAGCGGGAGGGTTAGCTACGAGCAGTACTTC.

There are many counts of this clonotype. The chain has TRBV19 and TRBJ1-5, with D perhaps matching TRBD1 (5 bases). The germline V gene encodes CDR1 LNHDA and CDR2 SQIVND (reference sequence). Trimming took 7 bases from V and 7 from J, leaving 17 bases between them. This CDR3 has 14 amino acids. Written as DNA, the CDR3 is TGTGCCAGTACCCTGCATGGGGGGAGCCAGCCCCAGCATTTT. It codes for CASTLHGGSQPQHF.

At least ten counts were recorded for this clonotype. The chain combines TRBV6-5 with TRBJ2-5, with D uncertain. Trimming pared 2 bases from V and 4 bases from J, leaving 11 bases between. The germline gives CDR1 MNHEY, CDR2 SVGAGI. The CDR3 totals 14 residues. CDR3 nucleotide sequence: TGTGCCAGCAGTTACAGGATAGATGGAGAGACCCAGTACTTC. Amino acid sequence: CASSYRIDGETQYF.

V gene TRBV2 combines with J gene TRBJ2-5; 15 bases line up with TRBD2. Germline V lookup: CDR1 SNHLY, CDR2 FYNNEI. The CDR3 runs to 16 residues. Trimming cost V 4 bases and J 1 base; bases outside gene matches: 1. Written as DNA, the CDR3 is TGTGCCAGCAGTGGGGGACTAGCGGGAGGCCAAGAGACCCAGTACTTC. Its translation: CASSGGLAGGQETQYF.